This T cell receptor (beta chain) is drawn from a study of blood T cell repertoires in COVID-19 (TCRdb year 2020). Background for the entire study: Samples covering the acute and convalescent phases of COVID-19 were provided by collaborators in the United States, Italy and Spain. The material from the prospective study consisted of cDNA or gDNA derived from T cells, B-cell-depleted T cells, or PBMCs. The dataset comprised deeply sampled blood TCRbeta repertoires from subjects exposed to, actively infected with, or recovered from COVID-19. The repertoires were released in a freely available public database meant as a resource for research on the immune response to SARS-CoV-2. The samples were drawn from two sources: the first 160 participants of the ongoing ImmuneRACE study, and fewer than 1,500 subjects contributed by 6 global collaborators. The sample metadata nearly always contained a de-identified subject ID, COVID-19 status, age in years and sex. Where HLA class I and class II types were available, the types were taken from metadata supplied by the sample provider, not from assay-based typing.

The germline V gene sets CDR1 to KGHDR and CDR2 to SFDVKD. Measured from the cysteine to the phenylalanine, the CDR3 is 15 residues long. Only the CDR3 region is kept as DNA, spanning 45 bases read in frame from base 1. V and J lose 2 bases and 8 bases, and a span of 17 bases separates them. Beyond this particular receptor, the publication reports: The quantity of clinical and demographic metadata differed by source and by participant and was supplied without curation.

Enrolling through a virtual design, the prospective study's participants ranged in age from roughly 18 to 89 years and lived across 20 to 30 United States geographic areas. Cohort assignment in the prospective study relied on participant-reported clinical history from a screening survey and a study questionnaire. Mobile phlebotomists in the prospective study collected whole blood, serum and a nasopharyngeal or oropharyngeal swab from every participant. Participants in the prospective study had the option to provide additional blood draws and questionnaires over a roughly 2-month period. Before DNA extraction, blood samples from the prospective study were shipped at room temperature or frozen. TCRbeta CDR3 regions were amplified from genomic DNA by means of the immunoSEQ Assay, a bias-controlled multiplex PCR. In the authors' own workflow: Within the assay, amplification of reference gene primers was used to estimate how many nucleated cells each sample contained. To quantify the absolute abundance of each unique TCRbeta CDR3 rearrangement, sequence reads were collapsed and filtered. For each sample, productive Simpson clonality was calculated as the square root of Simpson's diversity index over productive rearrangements. Held by TCRdb, this immuneACCESS table contains in-frame sequences only and omits some clones. Under half of the omission traces to an unresolved V gene where checked; the cause of the rest is unknown. Clonal size and the V and J genes are those of that table, whereas D and trimming came from the DNA. The sample table holds about 230,000 clones, of which approximately 88% were seen once. Of the sample, 2% to 2.5% falls within the top ten clones.

As to this clone: The antigen this receptor binds is unknown. Base quality data are lacking; no much larger clone is found one base away.

Sequenced material: PBMCs or T cells enriched from blood (not recorded which). This receptor was obtained from a woman aged 40 to 55 with acute COVID-19. The chain links TRBV24-1 with TRBJ1-2, and perhaps TRBD1 as D gene, on 5 matching bases. The nucleotides read TGTGCCACCAGTGATTCCGGCAGGGTCCATGGGGGCTACACCTTC. It translates as CATSDSGRVHGGYTF.